This TCR beta chain was captured by sequencing in a study of cytomegalovirus exposure and HLA in healthy donors. PCR amplification relied on 60 Vbeta primers (plus 13 Jbeta primers). Sequenced by immunoSEQ multiplex PCR; TCRdb stores in-frame clones only, minus some. Altogether 150,000 to 200,000 clones are present, over 65% being singletons, with the ten largest covering roughly 3.1%. About this clone: The antigen is unknown.

Study-wide findings and caveats: Researchers reported in a later analysis that common viral pathogens appeared linked to several top clusters. TRBV6-2, TRBV6-3 and other indistinguishable V segments were excluded. An observed cluster of highly shared sequence variants was recorded as a likely sequencing artifact.

V shed 4 bases, J shed 5 bases, and the junction held 4 bases outside the gene matches. Germline V gene lookup returns CDR1 SQVTM and CDR2 ANQGSEA. The CDR3 totals 14 residues. The J gene is TRBJ2-6, the V gene TRBV29-1; 8 bases align to TRBD1. The receptor's source is a man aged 35 to 55 in good health and CMV-seropositive. The material sequenced was PBMCs. The CDR3 DNA reads TGCAGCGTTGCGGACAGGGCTTGGGCCAACGTCCTGACTTTC. This encodes CSVADRAWANVLTF.